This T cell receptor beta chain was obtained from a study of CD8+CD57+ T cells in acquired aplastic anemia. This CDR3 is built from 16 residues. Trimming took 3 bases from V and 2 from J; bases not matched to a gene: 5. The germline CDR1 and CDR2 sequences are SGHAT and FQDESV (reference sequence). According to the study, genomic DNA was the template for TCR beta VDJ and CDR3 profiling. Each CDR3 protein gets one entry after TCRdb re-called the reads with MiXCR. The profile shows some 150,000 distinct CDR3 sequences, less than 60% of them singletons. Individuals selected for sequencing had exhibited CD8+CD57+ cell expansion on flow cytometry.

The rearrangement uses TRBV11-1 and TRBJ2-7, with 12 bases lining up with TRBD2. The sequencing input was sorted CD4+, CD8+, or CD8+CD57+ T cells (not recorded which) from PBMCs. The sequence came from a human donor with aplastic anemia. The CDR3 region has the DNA TGTGCCAGCAGCTTGTCCCTAGCGGGGGGGGCCTACGAGCAGTACTTC. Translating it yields CASSLSLAGGAYEQYF.